This is a list of T cell receptor beta chains from one sample in a study of T-cell reconstitution after alpha-beta-depleted transplantation in children. Each CDR3 protein is one row after TCRdb ran MiXCR on the PCR reads. The top ten clones hold roughly 27% of a sample with roughly 200,000 distinct CDR3 sequences, about a tenth of them seen once. Sequencing was performed on PBMCs, taken before TCRalphabeta/CD19-depleted stem cell transplant. The receptor set was obtained from a child under two years old with acute myeloid leukemia, due to receive a stem cell transplant. CDR3s include the opening cysteine and the closing phenylalanine or tryptophan. Fields, in order: V gene, D gene, CDR3 protein. A D gene is named only where the DNA matches it firmly.

>TRBV12-3/TRBV12-4|-
CASSYRRVAYNEQFF
>TRBV6-2/TRBV6-3|-
CASSTSGQVNTGELFF
>TRBV5-1|TRBD2
CASNPPGGAQDTQYF
>TRBV19|-
CASSIGRSRDEQYF
>TRBV6-5|-
CASSSNGGILGNTQYF
>TRBV6-5|TRBD1
CASSSLAGTGVSPADTQYF
>TRBV20-1|TRBD1
CSARRDRANEQYF
>TRBV5-6|-
CASRMGGGGNTIYF
>TRBV20-1|TRBD2
CSAKREGETQYF
>TRBV5-1|TRBD2
CASSPGMSGTIYNEQFF
>TRBV28|-
CASNSPGTQYF
>TRBV5-1|-
CASSLGGEWAEAFF
>TRBV20-1|TRBD2
CSARLPPGTSGIVSYNEQFF
>TRBV11-2|-
CASSPFKGQMNTEAFF
>TRBV21-1|-
CASSKCGPGGPGELFF
>TRBV2|-
CASRKDSATNEKLFF
>TRBV5-6|-
CASGSGQTCYSNYGYTF
>TRBV7-3|TRBD1
CASSSHLRGPYNEQFF
>TRBV20-1|-
CSARLAQETQYF
>TRBV4-1|TRBD1
CASSQSRGRDRVGDEQFF
>TRBV7-7|-
CASSLDGYNEQFF
>TRBV5-1|TRBD2
CASRMAASGRRYNEQFF